This T cell receptor beta chain was captured by sequencing in a study of PD-1 blockade in classical Hodgkin lymphoma. Profiled with immunoSEQ multiplex PCR; TCRdb holds only in-frame clones, not every one. The sample consists of approximately 65,000 clones, 90% to 95% of them appearing once. As to time point: cycle 4 day 1 (C4D1), after less than seven weeks of nivolumab. Each of the patients experienced relapse following autologous stem cell transplantation, and their brentuximab vedotin exposure differed. Trimming removed 5 bases at V and 0 bases at J, with 11 bases between. This CDR3 has 14 residues. The germline V gene has CDR1 ENHRY and CDR2 SYGVKD.

The starting material was peripheral blood mononuclear cells (PBMCs), obtained before the fourth cycle of nivolumab. The sequence derives from a human donor with classical Hodgkin lymphoma. V and J are TRBV10-3 and TRBJ2-7; the D is unclear. As DNA, the CDR3 is TGTGCCATCAGTCCCGGACGGAGCTCCTACGAGCAGTACTTC. Translation gives CAISPGRSSYEQYF.